The sequence of this T cell receptor (beta chain) was determined in a study of Ad26.COV2.S vaccination and SARS-CoV-2 variants. Study information: Into the muscle, Ad26.COV2.S was dosed once or twice, 56 days apart.

Findings and caveats of the study: Those who received the vaccine showed greater spike-specific TCR breadth than those given placebo.

This clone is a singleton in its sample. Its specificity is unknown. The ends lost 1 base at V and 5 bases at J; junction bases unmatched: 3. The CDR3 has 14 amino acids. Germline values: CDR1 LNHNV, CDR2 YYDKDF (reference sequence). Profiled with immunoSEQ multiplex PCR; TCRdb holds only in-frame clones, not every one. The sample holds some 460,000 clones, about 89% seen once. Specified treatment: over 15 received Ad26.COV2.S at low or high dose, single or two shots; about 5 received placebo; per-sample allocation not given. Collection of samples fell on day 63 after the first vaccine or placebo injection.

The sequence derives from a person aged 18-60 years who received the Ad26.COV2.S COVID-19 vaccine or a placebo. The rearrangement links TRBV15 to TRBJ2-5, with 8 nucleotides matching TRBD1. Sequencing used peripheral blood, obtained in a trial of Ad26.COV2.S vaccine versus placebo. CDR3 sequence: CATSRGTGTETQYF. In DNA form, the CDR3 reads TGTGCCACCAGCAGAGGGACAGGGACCGAGACCCAGTACTTC.